The rows below give T cell receptor beta chains drawn from one sample of a study of Graves' ophthalmopathy and Graves' hyperthyroidism. MiXCR, run by TCRdb on the multiplex PCR reads, gives a single entry per CDR3 protein. The sample contains about 640,000 distinct CDR3 sequences, about 40% of which appear only once. Sequencing used peripheral blood. Receptors originate from an adult man with Graves' ophthalmopathy. Both conserved end residues are trimmed from each CDR3. Clone sizes are given selectively: once, few, many, or a class where the clone is expanded.

j_call: TRBJ1-6; clone_size: many; v_call: TRBV11-2; cdr3_aa: ASVRTQNNSPLH
j_call: TRBJ2-7; clone_size: NA; v_call: TRBV20-1; cdr3_aa: SARDRTGLYEQY
j_call: TRBJ2-2; clone_size: NA; v_call: TRBV6-6; cdr3_aa: ASSSRETVNTGELF
j_call: TRBJ1-1; clone_size: many; v_call: TRBV7-3; cdr3_aa: ASSLTGTGLYTEAF
j_call: TRBJ1-4; clone_size: many; v_call: TRBV6-5; cdr3_aa: ASRLDFDGKLF
j_call: TRBJ2-2; clone_size: many; v_call: TRBV24-1; cdr3_aa: ATSEPATNTGELF
j_call: TRBJ2-2; clone_size: many; v_call: TRBV2; cdr3_aa: ASRPDRADTGELF
j_call: TRBJ2-7; clone_size: NA; v_call: TRBV11-2; cdr3_aa: ASSWGLAGGYEQY
j_call: TRBJ1-2; clone_size: many; v_call: TRBV6-5; cdr3_aa: ASSLDRDYGYT
j_call: TRBJ1-6; clone_size: many; v_call: TRBV6-6; cdr3_aa: ASNFPYPETGGDSPLH
j_call: TRBJ1-2; clone_size: NA; v_call: TRBV7-2; cdr3_aa: ASSPIRGGYT
j_call: TRBJ1-1; clone_size: once; v_call: TRBV30; cdr3_aa: AWSRGETEAF
j_call: TRBJ2-3; clone_size: NA; v_call: TRBV5-8; cdr3_aa: ASSLVAGSIDTQY
j_call: TRBJ1-1; clone_size: many; v_call: TRBV6-5; cdr3_aa: ASSYANTEAF
j_call: TRBJ2-5; clone_size: many; v_call: TRBV2; cdr3_aa: ASNPGTTAGTQY
j_call: TRBJ2-2; clone_size: NA; v_call: TRBV2; cdr3_aa: ASSGRGQFGTGELF
j_call: TRBJ2-7; clone_size: many; v_call: TRBV7-9; cdr3_aa: ASSFSSYEQY
j_call: TRBJ2-7; clone_size: NA; v_call: TRBV4-1; cdr3_aa: ASSPAGVSYEQY
j_call: TRBJ1-1; clone_size: many; v_call: TRBV7-2; cdr3_aa: ASSLVGMNTEAF
j_call: TRBJ2-2; clone_size: many; v_call: TRBV25-1; cdr3_aa: ASSALQNTGELF
j_call: TRBJ1-2; clone_size: NA; v_call: TRBV2; cdr3_aa: ASSPWTGAGYT
j_call: TRBJ2-5; clone_size: NA; v_call: TRBV19; cdr3_aa: ASSIVSETQY
j_call: TRBJ1-5; clone_size: NA; v_call: TRBV27; cdr3_aa: ASSLSGRQGVQPQH
j_call: TRBJ1-1; clone_size: NA; v_call: TRBV29-1; cdr3_aa: SVPGQKNTEAF
j_call: TRBJ1-6; clone_size: NA; v_call: TRBV7-4; cdr3_aa: ASSLAELLH
j_call: TRBJ2-2; clone_size: many; v_call: TRBV19; cdr3_aa: ASKFAAPGELF
j_call: TRBJ2-7; clone_size: NA; v_call: TRBV25-1; cdr3_aa: ASFSYGPYEQY
j_call: TRBJ2-7; clone_size: NA; v_call: TRBV2; cdr3_aa: ASSDVGGEIYEQY
j_call: TRBJ2-7; clone_size: NA; v_call: TRBV6-1; cdr3_aa: ASPDLYEQY
j_call: TRBJ1-5; clone_size: many; v_call: TRBV5-6; cdr3_aa: ASSSMTGTRRDQPQH
j_call: TRBJ2-6; clone_size: NA; v_call: TRBV24-1; cdr3_aa: ATSDFTGAGANVLT
j_call: TRBJ2-5; clone_size: NA; v_call: TRBV6-6; cdr3_aa: ASSYRSEGAHGKRD
j_call: TRBJ1-2; clone_size: many; v_call: TRBV12-3/TRBV12-4; cdr3_aa: ASSSLTKGYT
j_call: TRBJ2-5; clone_size: NA; v_call: TRBV24-1; cdr3_aa: ATSASGGETQY
j_call: TRBJ2-1; clone_size: NA; v_call: TRBV29-1; cdr3_aa: SVSGTAAYNEQF